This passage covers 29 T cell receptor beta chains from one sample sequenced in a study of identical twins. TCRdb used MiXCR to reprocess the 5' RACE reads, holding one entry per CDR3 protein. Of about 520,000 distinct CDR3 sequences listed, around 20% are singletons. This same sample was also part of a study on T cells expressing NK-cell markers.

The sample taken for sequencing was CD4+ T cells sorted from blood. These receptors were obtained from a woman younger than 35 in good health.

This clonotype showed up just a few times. The CDR3 loop reads CASSDPSGTSGSVEQFF. In nucleotides, the CDR3 is TGCGCCAGCAGTGACCCCTCCGGGACTAGCGGGTCGGTTGAGCAGTTCTTC. The chain recombines TRBV10-1 with TRBJ2-1; 12 nucleotides align to TRBD2. Trimming cost V 3 bases and J 9 bases; bases outside gene matches: 12. The CDR3 has 17 residues. Germline V lookup: CDR1 WNHNN, CDR2 SYGVQD (reference sequence).

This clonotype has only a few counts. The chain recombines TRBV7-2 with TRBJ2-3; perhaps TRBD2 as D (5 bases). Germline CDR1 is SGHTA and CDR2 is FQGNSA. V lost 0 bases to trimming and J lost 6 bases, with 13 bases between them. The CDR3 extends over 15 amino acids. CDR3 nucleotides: TGTGCCAGCAGCTTAGCTCTTACTAGGGAGGATACGCAGTATTTT. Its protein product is CASSLALTREDTQYF.

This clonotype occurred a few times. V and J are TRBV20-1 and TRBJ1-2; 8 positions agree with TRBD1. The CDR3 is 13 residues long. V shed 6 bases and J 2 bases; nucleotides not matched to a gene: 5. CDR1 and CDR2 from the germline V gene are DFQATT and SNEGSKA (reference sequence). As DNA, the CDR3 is TGCAGTGCAGGCGACAGGGGAAACTATGGCTACACCTTC. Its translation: CSAGDRGNYGYTF.

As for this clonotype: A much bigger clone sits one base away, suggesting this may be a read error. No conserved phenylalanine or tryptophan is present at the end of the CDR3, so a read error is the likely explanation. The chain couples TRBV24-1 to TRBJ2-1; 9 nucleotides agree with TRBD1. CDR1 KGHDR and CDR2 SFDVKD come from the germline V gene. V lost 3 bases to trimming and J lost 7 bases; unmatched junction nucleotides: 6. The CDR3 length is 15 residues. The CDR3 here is CATSDRDRERNEQFS. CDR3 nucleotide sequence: TGTGCCACCAGTGATAGGGACAGGGAGCGGAATGAGCAGTTCTCC.

The CDR3 loop reads CATSPGQIYNEQFF. The CDR3 nucleotides read TGTGCCACTTCGCCGGGACAGATTTACAATGAGCAGTTCTTC. This chain connects TRBV15 to TRBJ2-1; 7 bases map to TRBD1. The CDR3 consists of 14 residues. In germline, CDR1 is LNHNV, CDR2 YYDKDF (reference sequence). After removal of 9 bases from V and 4 bases from J, the junction contained 9 bases not matched to a gene. Using reference TRBV15 and TRBJ2-1 for the parts outside the CDR3, the full variable domain is DAMVIQNPRYQVTQFGKPVTLSCSQTLNHNVMYWYQQKSSQAPKLLFHYYDKDFNNEADTPDNFQSRRPNTSFCFLDIRSPGLGDTAMYLCATSPGQIYNEQFFGPGTRLTVL.

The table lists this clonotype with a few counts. The CDR3 loop is CASSYSMDSSVHF. In DNA form, the CDR3 reads TGTGCCAGCAGTTACTCGATGGACAGCTCGGTCCACTTT. V gene TRBV6-5 combines with J gene TRBJ1-6, with a possible D match to TRBD1 (6 bases). The CDR3 spans 13 residues. The V gene's germline CDR1 is MNHEY and CDR2 SVGAGI. V gave up 0 bases and J gave up 17 bases, with 14 bases separating them.

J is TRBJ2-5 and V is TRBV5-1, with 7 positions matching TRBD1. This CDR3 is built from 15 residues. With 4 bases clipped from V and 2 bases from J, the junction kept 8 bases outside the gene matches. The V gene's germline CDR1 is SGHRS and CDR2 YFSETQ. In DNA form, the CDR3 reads TGCGCCAGCAGCGTTGCCCGGACAGGACAAGAGACCCAGTACTTC. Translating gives CASSVARTGQETQYF.

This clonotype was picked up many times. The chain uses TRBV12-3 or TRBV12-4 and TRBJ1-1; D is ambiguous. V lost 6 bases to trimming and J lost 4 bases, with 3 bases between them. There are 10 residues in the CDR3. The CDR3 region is CASRRTEAFF. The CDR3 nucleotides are TGTGCCAGCAGACGCACTGAAGCTTTCTTT.

The CDR3 region has the DNA TGCGCCAGCAGCTTGGGCAGCCTTGACCTGTCTGAAGCTTTCTTT. Its translation is CASSLGSLDLSEAFF. This chain uses TRBV5-1 with TRBJ1-1; D unclear. This CDR3 comprises 15 residues. V was cut by 0 bases and J by 6 bases, with 15 bases left in between. The germline CDR1 and CDR2 sequences are SGHRS and YFSETQ.

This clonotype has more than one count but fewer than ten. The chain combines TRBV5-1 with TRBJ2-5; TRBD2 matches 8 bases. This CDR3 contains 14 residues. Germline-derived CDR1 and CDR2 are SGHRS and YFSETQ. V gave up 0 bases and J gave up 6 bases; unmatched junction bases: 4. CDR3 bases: TGCGCCAGCAGCTTGGCGAGCGGGGGTAAGACCCAGTACTTC. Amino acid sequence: CASSLASGGKTQYF.

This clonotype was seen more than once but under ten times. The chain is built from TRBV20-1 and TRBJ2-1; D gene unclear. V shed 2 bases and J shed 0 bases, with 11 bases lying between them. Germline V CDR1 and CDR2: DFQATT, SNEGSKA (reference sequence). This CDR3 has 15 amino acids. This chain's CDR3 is CSARIDHYSYNEQFF. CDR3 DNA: TGCAGTGCTAGAATCGACCACTACTCCTACAATGAGCAGTTCTTC.

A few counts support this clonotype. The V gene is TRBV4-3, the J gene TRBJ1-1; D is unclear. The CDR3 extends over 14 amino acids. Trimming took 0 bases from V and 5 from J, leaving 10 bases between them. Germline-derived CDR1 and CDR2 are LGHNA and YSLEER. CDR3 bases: TGCGCCAGCAGCCAAGAATATAGAGGAACTGAAGCTTTCTTT. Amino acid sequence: CASSQEYRGTEAFF.

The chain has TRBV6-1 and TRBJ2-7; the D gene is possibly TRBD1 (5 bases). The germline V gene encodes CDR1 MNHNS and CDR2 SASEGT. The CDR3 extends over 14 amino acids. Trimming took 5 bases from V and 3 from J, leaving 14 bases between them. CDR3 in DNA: TGTGCCAGCAGTACCTTGCTGGGGCACTACGAGCAGTACTTC. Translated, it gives CASSTLLGHYEQYF.

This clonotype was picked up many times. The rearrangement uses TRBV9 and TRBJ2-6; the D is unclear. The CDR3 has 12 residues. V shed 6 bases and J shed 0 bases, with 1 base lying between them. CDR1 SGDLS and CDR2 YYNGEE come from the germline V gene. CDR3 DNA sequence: TGTGCCAGCAACTCTGGGGCCAACGTCCTGACTTTC. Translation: CASNSGANVLTF.

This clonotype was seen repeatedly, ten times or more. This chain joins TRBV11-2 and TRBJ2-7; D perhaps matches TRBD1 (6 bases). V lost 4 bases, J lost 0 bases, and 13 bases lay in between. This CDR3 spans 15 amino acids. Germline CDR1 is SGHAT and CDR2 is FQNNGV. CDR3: CASSSGHLISYEQYF. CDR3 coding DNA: TGTGCCAGCAGCTCGGGACACCTCATCTCCTACGAGCAGTACTTC. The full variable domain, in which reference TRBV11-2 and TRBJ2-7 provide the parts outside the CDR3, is EAGVAQSPRYKIIEKRQSVAFWCNPISGHATLYWYQQILGQGPKLLIQFQNNGVVDDSQLPKDRFSAERLKGVDSTLKIQPAKLEDSAVYLCASSSGHLISYEQYFGPGTRLTVT.

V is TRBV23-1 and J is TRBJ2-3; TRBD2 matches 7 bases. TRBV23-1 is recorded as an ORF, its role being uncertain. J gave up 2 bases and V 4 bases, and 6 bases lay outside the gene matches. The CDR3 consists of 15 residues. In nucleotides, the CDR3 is TGCGCCAGCAGTCGGGGAAGCGGGGACACAGATACGCAGTATTTT. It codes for CASSRGSGDTDTQYF.

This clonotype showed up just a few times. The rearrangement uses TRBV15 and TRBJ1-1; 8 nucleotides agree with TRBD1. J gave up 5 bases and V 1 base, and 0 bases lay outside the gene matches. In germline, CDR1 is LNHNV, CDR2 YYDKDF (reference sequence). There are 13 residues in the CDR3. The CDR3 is CATSRGQGTEAFF. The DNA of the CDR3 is TGTGCCACCAGCAGAGGACAGGGGACTGAAGCTTTCTTT.

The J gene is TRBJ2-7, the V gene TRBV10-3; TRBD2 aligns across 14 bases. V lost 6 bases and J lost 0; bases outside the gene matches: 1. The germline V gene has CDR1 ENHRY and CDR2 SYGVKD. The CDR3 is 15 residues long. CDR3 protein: CAIRGLAGDSYEQYF. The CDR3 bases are TGTGCCATCAGGGGACTAGCGGGGGACTCCTACGAGCAGTACTTC.

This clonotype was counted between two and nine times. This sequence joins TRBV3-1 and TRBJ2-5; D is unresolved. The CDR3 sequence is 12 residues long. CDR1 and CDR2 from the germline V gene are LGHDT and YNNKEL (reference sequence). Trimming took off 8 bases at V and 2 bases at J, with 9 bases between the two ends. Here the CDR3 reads CASQVAQETQYF. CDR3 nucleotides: TGTGCCAGCCAGGTGGCACAAGAGACCCAGTACTTC.

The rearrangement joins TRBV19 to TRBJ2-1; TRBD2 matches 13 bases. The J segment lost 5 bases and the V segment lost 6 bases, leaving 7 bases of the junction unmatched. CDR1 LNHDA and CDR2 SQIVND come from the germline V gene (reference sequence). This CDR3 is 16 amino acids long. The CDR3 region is CASRPPGLAGHNEQFF. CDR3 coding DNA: TGTGCCAGTAGACCTCCGGGACTAGCGGGGCACAATGAGCAGTTCTTC.

The CDR3 DNA is TGCGCCAGCACCTCACTAGCGGGAGAGCAAAATGAGCAGTTCTTC. Its protein product is CASTSLAGEQNEQFF. The chain links TRBV5-1 to TRBJ2-1; the match to TRBD2 covers 11 bases. The germline CDR1 and CDR2 sequences are SGHRS and YFSETQ. V shed 6 bases and J 7 bases; nucleotides not matched to a gene: 9. The CDR3 consists of 15 residues.

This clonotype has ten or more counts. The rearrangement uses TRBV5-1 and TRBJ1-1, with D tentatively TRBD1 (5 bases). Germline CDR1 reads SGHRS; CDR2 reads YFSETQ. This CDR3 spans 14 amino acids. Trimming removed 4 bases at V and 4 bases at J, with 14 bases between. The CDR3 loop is CASSEGTEGTEAFF. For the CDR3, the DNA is TGCGCCAGCAGCGAAGGGACGGAGGGCACTGAAGCTTTCTTT.

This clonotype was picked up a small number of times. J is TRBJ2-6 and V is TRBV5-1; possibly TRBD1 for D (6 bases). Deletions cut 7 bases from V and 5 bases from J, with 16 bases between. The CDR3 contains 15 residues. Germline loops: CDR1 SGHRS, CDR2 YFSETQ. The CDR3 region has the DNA TGCGCCAGCTCGACAGGCTGGGGTAGGGCCAACGTCCTGACTTTC. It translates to CASSTGWGRANVLTF.

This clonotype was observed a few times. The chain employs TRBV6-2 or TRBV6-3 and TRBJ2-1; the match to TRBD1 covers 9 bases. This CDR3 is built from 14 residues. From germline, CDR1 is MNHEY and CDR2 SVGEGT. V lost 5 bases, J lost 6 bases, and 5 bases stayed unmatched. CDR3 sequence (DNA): TGTGCCAGCAGTAGGACAGGGGCCCTCAATGAGCAGTTCTTC. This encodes CASSRTGALNEQFF.

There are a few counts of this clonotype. The CDR3 sequence: CASSSQSGSAYEQYF. The CDR3 bases are TGTGCCAGCAGCTCACAAAGCGGGAGCGCCTACGAGCAGTACTTC. V gene TRBV5-6 combines with J gene TRBJ2-7; 8 bases align to TRBD2. The CDR3 covers 15 residues. Germline-derived CDR1 and CDR2 are SGHDT and YYEEEE. V shed 3 bases, J shed 2 bases, and the junction held 7 bases outside the gene matches.

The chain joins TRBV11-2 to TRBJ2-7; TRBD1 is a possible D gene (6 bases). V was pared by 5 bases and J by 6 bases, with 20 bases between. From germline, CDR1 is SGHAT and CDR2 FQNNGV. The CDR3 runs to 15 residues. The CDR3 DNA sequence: TGTGCCAGCAGCCTCGACACAGGGATGCGCGGCGAGCAGTACTTC. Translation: CASSLDTGMRGEQYF.

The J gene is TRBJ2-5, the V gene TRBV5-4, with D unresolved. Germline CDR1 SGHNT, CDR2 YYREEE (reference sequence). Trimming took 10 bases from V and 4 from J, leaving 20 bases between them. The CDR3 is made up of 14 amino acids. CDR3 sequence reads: CAGMDLRMRETQYF. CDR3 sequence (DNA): TGTGCCGGGATGGACCTTCGTATGAGAGAGACCCAGTACTTC.

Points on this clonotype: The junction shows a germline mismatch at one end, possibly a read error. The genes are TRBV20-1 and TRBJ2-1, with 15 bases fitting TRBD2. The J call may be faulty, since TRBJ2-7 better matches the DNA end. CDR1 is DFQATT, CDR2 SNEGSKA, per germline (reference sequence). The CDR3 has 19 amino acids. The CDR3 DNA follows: TGCAGTGCTGGAGAAAGGACTAGCGGGAGGGCCCTCTCCTACAATGAGCAGTACTTC. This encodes CSAGERTSGRALSYNEQYF.

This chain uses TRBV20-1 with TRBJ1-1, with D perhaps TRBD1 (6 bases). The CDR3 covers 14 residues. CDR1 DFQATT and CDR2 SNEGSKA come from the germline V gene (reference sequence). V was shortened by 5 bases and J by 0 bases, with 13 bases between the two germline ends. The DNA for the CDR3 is TGCAGTGCTCACGGACAGCTCATGAACACTGAAGCTTTCTTT. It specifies CSAHGQLMNTEAFF.